A selection of T cell receptor beta chains follows, all from one sample in a study of shared clonotypes between healthy human individuals. Using immunoSEQ multiplex PCR, the repertoire was profiled, and TCRdb retains in-frame clones only, with some absent. Among about 980,000 clones listed, over 75% were seen once. Sequencing was carried out using memory CD4+ T cells sorted from blood. These receptors were taken from a man aged 18 to 30 in good health. Each CDR3 is given with its conserved first and last residue.

v_gene	j_gene	CDR3aa
TRBV7-9	TRBJ1-6	CASSLAGDRGNSPLHF
TRBV5-1	TRBJ1-2	CASSRAENYGYTF
TRBV7-8	TRBJ2-1	CATRFWVASYNEQFF
TRBV2	TRBJ1-2	CASSEQGLGYTF
TRBV6-5	TRBJ1-1	CASSQTGAQVYAFF
TRBV4-1	TRBJ2-2	CASSLGVGTGELFF
TRBV23-1	TRBJ1-4	CASSQSFRGTEKLFF
TRBV29-1	TRBJ2-5	CSVAGVGETQYF
TRBV28	TRBJ1-2	CASSLLDRALYGYTF
TRBV7-2	TRBJ2-2	CASSASQGRTGELFF
TRBV5-1	TRBJ2-1	CASSLGGQTYNEQFF